This entry lists 14 T cell receptor beta chains sequenced from one sample in a study of blood T cell repertoires in COVID-19. Profiling relied on immunoSEQ multiplex PCR, and the TCRdb table lists in-frame clones only, not all of them. The sample lists approximately 470,000 clones; about nine tenths were seen once. The source material was PBMCs or T cells enriched from blood (not recorded which). Receptor source: a woman between 18 and 29 years old who had recovered from COVID-19.

The CDR3 DNA reads TGTGCCAGTAGTACCCGGACAGGGAACTATGGCTACACCTTC. Translation gives CASSTRTGNYGYTF. The chain links TRBV19 to TRBJ1-2, with 8 bases lining up with TRBD1. The CDR3 spans 14 residues. The germline V gene has CDR1 LNHDA and CDR2 SQIVND (reference sequence). J gave up 2 bases and V 4 bases, and 3 bases lay outside the gene matches.

The V gene is TRBV7-9, the J gene TRBJ1-3; D is unclear. There are 14 residues in the CDR3. V dropped 5 bases and J dropped 1 base, with 9 bases sitting between them. CDR1 is SEHNR and CDR2 is FQNEAQ in the germline V gene (reference sequence). DNA of the CDR3: TGTGCCAGCAGCCTTGACTATTCTGGAAACACCATATATTTT. Amino acid sequence: CASSLDYSGNTIYF.

The chain couples TRBV2 to TRBJ2-5; 9 nucleotides align to TRBD2. Germline-derived CDR1 and CDR2 are SNHLY and FYNNEI. Trimming at V came to 5 bases and at J to 9 bases, leaving 13 bases not matched to a gene. This CDR3 has 15 amino acids. CDR3 DNA: TGTGCCAGCAGTTATGACACCGGGACTAGCCCTTCCCAGTACTTC. The encoded protein is CASSYDTGTSPSQYF.

The chain is built from TRBV2 and TRBJ1-6, with 8 bases that match TRBD1. CDR1 is SNHLY and CDR2 is FYNNEI in the germline V gene. The CDR3 covers 14 residues. Trimming took 7 bases from V and 6 from J; bases not matched to a gene: 5. CDR3 residues: CASTGQAGNSPLHF. CDR3 bases: TGTGCCAGCACGGGACAGGCGGGTAATTCACCCCTCCACTTT.

This clone was picked up a small number of times. This rearrangement joins TRBV12-3 or TRBV12-4 to TRBJ1-1, with a tentative D call TRBD1 (5 bases). This CDR3 comprises 12 residues. V lost 8 bases and J lost 1, with 8 bases in between. The CDR3 sequence is CASDGGNTEAFF. DNA for the CDR3: TGTGCCAGCGACGGGGGGAACACTGAAGCTTTCTTT.

The chain combines TRBV9 with TRBJ2-3; 7 nucleotides line up with TRBD2. Trimming removed 6 bases from V and 6 bases from J; junction bases left unmatched: 10. The germline V gene has CDR1 SGDLS and CDR2 YYNGEE. CDR3 length: 14 amino acids. The chain's CDR3 is CASTGGLTTDTQYF. The CDR3 DNA sequence: TGTGCCAGCACCGGGGGACTAACGACGGATACGCAGTATTTT.

This sequence joins TRBV9 and TRBJ2-7; 9 bases line up with TRBD1. CDR1 and CDR2 (germline): SGDLS, YYNGEE. This CDR3 is 14 amino acids long. The V segment lost 4 bases and the J segment 4 bases; nucleotides outside the gene matches: 6. CDR3 region: CASSPRDREYEQYF. In nucleotides, the CDR3 is TGTGCCAGCAGCCCGAGGGACAGGGAATACGAGCAGTACTTC.

The chain has TRBV7-9 and TRBJ1-6, with 8 bases that match TRBD1. This CDR3 comprises 15 residues. The trim removed 4 bases at V and 7 bases at J, leaving 6 bases unmatched. Germline V gives CDR1 SEHNR, CDR2 FQNEAQ (reference sequence). The CDR3 nucleotides are TGTGCCAGCAGCTCAGGGGGCGAATGGAATTCACCCCTCCACTTT. Translation: CASSSGGEWNSPLHF. The entire variable domain, with the rest obtained from reference TRBV7-9 and TRBJ1-6, is as follows: DTGVSQNPRHKITKRGQNVTFRCDPISEHNRLYWYRQTLGQGPEFLTYFQNEAQLEKSRLLSDRFSAERPKGSFSTLEIQRTEQGDSAMYLCASSSGGEWNSPLHFGNGTRLTVT.

CDR3 sequence (DNA): TGCGCCAGCAGCCCACGCCAGAGCGGTAGGGCTGGAAACACCATATATTTT. Residues: CASSPRQSGRAGNTIYF. J is TRBJ1-3 and V is TRBV4-1; D ambiguous. CDR3 length: 17 residues. CDR1 MGHRA and CDR2 YSYEKL come from the germline V gene. Trimming left V 4 bases short and J 2 bases short, with 18 bases between.

This clone was picked up one time. The V and J genes are TRBV5-1 and TRBJ2-1; 8 bases line up with TRBD1. Per germline, CDR1 SGHRS and CDR2 YFSETQ. The CDR3 contains 15 residues. V shed 2 bases and J 8 bases; nucleotides not matched to a gene: 9. In DNA, the CDR3 is TGCGCCAGCAGCTTATTGACAGGGGTAGAGTATGAGCAGTTCTTC. Translated: CASSLLTGVEYEQFF.

V is TRBV18 and J is TRBJ2-3; TRBD2 matches at 12 bases. The germline V gene encodes CDR1 KGHSH and CDR2 LQKENI. V was clipped by 3 bases and J by 0 bases; unmatched bases: 7. This CDR3 spans 18 amino acids. The CDR3 spells CASSPAASGGASTDTQYF. The CDR3 nucleotides read TGTGCCAGCTCACCCGCGGCTAGCGGGGGGGCAAGCACAGATACGCAGTATTTT. Drawing the rest from reference TRBV18 and TRBJ2-3, the complete variable domain is NAGVMQNPRHLVRRRGQEARLRCSPMKGHSHVYWYRQLPEEGLKFMVYLQKENIIDESGMPKERFSAEFPKEGPSILRIQQVVRGDSAAYFCASSPAASGGASTDTQYFGPGTRLTVL.

This rearrangement joins TRBV4-1 to TRBJ1-4, with D possibly matching TRBD1 (5 bases). Trimming removed 3 bases at V and 4 bases at J, with 18 bases between. Germline loops: CDR1 MGHRA, CDR2 YSYEKL. The CDR3 runs 17 residues. CDR3 nucleotides: TGCGCCAGCAGCCAGACCCCGTCCGGGGGTGGTAATGAAAAACTGTTTTTT. Amino acids: CASSQTPSGGGNEKLFF.

The chain has TRBV5-4 and TRBJ1-6, with 7 bases aligning to TRBD1. Germline-derived CDR1 and CDR2 are SGHNT and YYREEE (reference sequence). V shed 4 bases, J shed 8 bases, and the junction held 12 bases outside the gene matches. The CDR3 covers 16 residues. The CDR3 region is CASSLGRGQSHSPLHF. CDR3 in DNA: TGTGCCAGCAGCCTCGGGAGGGGACAGAGTCATTCACCCCTCCACTTT.

The chain is built from TRBV27 and TRBJ2-5, with 11 bases aligning to TRBD1. Per germline, CDR1 MNHEY and CDR2 SMNVEV (reference sequence). V gave up 7 bases and J gave up 5 bases; unmatched junction bases: 9. This CDR3 has 15 residues. CDR3 DNA sequence: TGTGCCAGCACTGCCGGGACAGGGGGATGGGAGACCCAGTACTTC. It yields the protein CASTAGTGGWETQYF.